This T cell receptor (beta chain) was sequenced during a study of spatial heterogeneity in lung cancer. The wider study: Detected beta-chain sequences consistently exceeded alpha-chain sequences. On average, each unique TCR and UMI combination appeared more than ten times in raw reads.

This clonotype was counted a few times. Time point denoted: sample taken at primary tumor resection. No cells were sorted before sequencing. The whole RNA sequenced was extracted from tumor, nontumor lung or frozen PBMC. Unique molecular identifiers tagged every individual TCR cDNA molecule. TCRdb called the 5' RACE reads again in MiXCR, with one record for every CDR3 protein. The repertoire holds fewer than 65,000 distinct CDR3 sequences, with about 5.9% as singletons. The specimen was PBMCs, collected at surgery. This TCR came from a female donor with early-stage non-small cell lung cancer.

The CDR3 sequence: CATSRDISSTDTQYF. CDR3 coding DNA: TGTGCCACCAGCAGAGATATATCTAGCACAGATACGCAGTATTTT. The rearrangement links TRBV15 to TRBJ2-3; D uncertain. Germline CDR1 reads LNHNV; CDR2 reads YYDKDF (reference sequence). This CDR3 has 15 amino acids. Trimming removed 0 bases from V and 0 bases from J, with 7 bases in between.